The next 16 T cell receptor beta chains were all read from a single sample in a study of T cells in Graves' hyperthyroidism and ophthalmopathy. Using RNA transcripts as the source, TCR beta CDR3 regions were amplified. During a first-round RT-PCR of the TCR CDR3, the HTBI primer set was used. In TCRdb, the multiplex PCR reads were re-called with MiXCR into one record per CDR3 protein. Among nearly 600,000 distinct CDR3 sequences listed, over 12% were seen once. The sequencing sample was made of blood. Source of these receptors: a woman under 30 with Graves' ophthalmopathy.

This clonotype was seen a single time. V gene TRBV19 combines with J gene TRBJ2-2; the D gene is possibly TRBD2 (5 bases). Germline CDR1 LNHDA, CDR2 SQIVND (reference sequence). Trimming pared 2 bases from V and 6 bases from J, leaving 13 bases between. The CDR3 has 15 residues. Written as DNA, the CDR3 is TGTGCCAGTAGTATAACCCGGACTGCCGCCGGGGAGCTGTTTTTT. Protein: CASSITRTAAGELFF.

This clonotype was seen more than once but under ten times. This chain links TRBV20-1 with TRBJ2-7; the match to TRBD1 covers 7 bases. CDR1 is DFQATT, CDR2 SNEGSKA, per germline (reference sequence). Trimming cost V 4 bases and J 0 bases; bases outside gene matches: 6. The CDR3 has 14 amino acids. This chain's CDR3 is CSATKTGSSYEQYF. DNA for the CDR3: TGCAGTGCTACAAAGACAGGGAGCTCCTACGAGCAGTACTTC.

In its sample, this clonotype was seen many times. V gene TRBV6-6 combines with J gene TRBJ2-2; D is unclear. V was shortened by 0 bases and J by 10 bases, with 6 bases between the two germline ends. The CDR3 is 12 amino acids. Germline V gene sequence: CDR1 MNHNY, CDR2 SVGAGI (reference sequence). This CDR3 reads CASSYSNEELFF. CDR3 sequence (DNA): TGTGCCAGCAGTTACTCCAACGAGGAGCTGTTTTTT.

The sample holds many counts of this clonotype. V gene TRBV20-1 combines with J gene TRBJ2-7; perhaps D is TRBD1 or TRBD2 (7 bases each). This CDR3 contains 14 residues. Germline V gene sequence: CDR1 DFQATT, CDR2 SNEGSKA (reference sequence). V lost 5 bases, J lost 9 bases, and 23 bases lay in between. The CDR3 here is CSAPSRAGGVGQYF. The CDR3, as DNA: TGCAGTGCTCCCTCCCGGGCAGGGGGGGTTGGGCAGTACTTC.

This clonotype occurred many times. The chain recombines TRBV6-1 with TRBJ1-4; a possible D gene is TRBD1 (5 bases). CDR1 MNHNS and CDR2 SASEGT come from the germline V gene. The CDR3 extends over 15 amino acids. V was cut by 7 bases and J by 4 bases, with 16 bases left in between. The CDR3 DNA sequence: TGTGCCAGCATTGACCCGACAGTGGGTAATGAAAAACTGTTTTTT. Translated, it gives CASIDPTVGNEKLFF.

This clonotype appeared many times. The genes are TRBV28 and TRBJ1-4; D uncertain. The CDR3 length is 11 residues. Trimming took off 7 bases at V and 4 bases at J, with 4 bases between the two ends. In germline, CDR1 is MDHEN, CDR2 SYDVKM. DNA for the CDR3: TGTGCCAGCACCCTTAATGAAAAACTGTTTTTT. Translating gives CASTLNEKLFF.

There are many counts of this clonotype. The J gene is TRBJ1-6, the V gene TRBV12-3 or TRBV12-4; D is perhaps TRBD1 (6 bases). Trimming took off 0 bases at V and 0 bases at J, with 9 bases between the two ends. The CDR3 spans 17 residues. CDR3 sequence: CASSLATGSSYNSPLHF. CDR3 bases: TGTGCCAGCAGTTTAGCTACAGGGAGCTCCTATAATTCACCCCTCCACTTT.

The table lists this clonotype with many counts. V gene TRBV7-2 combines with J gene TRBJ2-7; 8 bases agree with TRBD1. V lost 4 bases and J lost 4; bases outside the gene matches: 9. Germline V gives CDR1 SGHTA, CDR2 FQGNSA. CDR3 length: 15 residues. CDR3 nucleotide sequence: TGTGCCAGCAGCTCAGACAGGGGCCGGGGGTACGAGCAGTACTTC. It yields the protein CASSSDRGRGYEQYF. Full variable domain (outside the CDR3, taken from reference TRBV7-2 and TRBJ2-7): GAGVSQSPSNKVTEKGKDVELRCDPISGHTALYWYRQSLGQGLEFLIYFQGNSAPDKSGLPSDRFSAERTGGSVSTLTIQRTQQEDSAVYLCASSSDRGRGYEQYFGPGTRLTVT.

The chain combines TRBV28 with TRBJ2-7; 10 bases are shared with TRBD2. The J segment lost 6 bases and the V segment lost 5 bases, leaving 7 bases of the junction unmatched. Germline V gene sequence: CDR1 MDHEN, CDR2 SYDVKM. The CDR3 loop spans 14 amino acids. CDR3 sequence: CASSITSGIGEQYF. CDR3 DNA sequence: TGTGCCAGCAGTATCACTAGCGGGATTGGCGAGCAGTACTTC.

This clonotype was recorded a few times. This chain links TRBV7-9 with TRBJ1-4, with 7 bases lining up with TRBD1. Germline-derived CDR1 and CDR2 are SEHNR and FQNEAQ (reference sequence). The V gene end was trimmed by 5 bases and the J gene end by 10 bases; junction bases not matched to a gene: 19. The CDR3 covers 17 residues. The CDR3 nucleotides are TGTGCCAGCAGCCCACGTAGGGGGCGCGGTGAAGATGGAAAACTGTTTTTT. Encoded protein: CASSPRRGRGEDGKLFF. Full variable domain (remainder filled in from reference TRBV7-9 and TRBJ1-4): DTGVSQNPRHKITKRGQNVTFRCDPISEHNRLYWYRQTLGQGPEFLTYFQNEAQLEKSRLLSDRFSAERPKGSFSTLEIQRTEQGDSAMYLCASSPRRGRGEDGKLFFGSGTQLSVL.

The chain combines TRBV11-2 with TRBJ2-1, with 13 bases that match TRBD2. The CDR3 has 16 amino acids. In germline, CDR1 is SGHAT, CDR2 FQNNGV. With V trimmed by 0 bases and J by 9 bases, 5 bases remained unmatched. For the CDR3, the DNA is TGTGCCAGCAGCTTAGACCGACTAGCGGGAGGAATTGAGCAGTTCTTC. This gives the protein CASSLDRLAGGIEQFF.

This clonotype came up a few times. The rearrangement joins TRBV9 to TRBJ1-1; no definite D call. The V gene lost 3 bases and the J gene lost 8 bases, with 8 bases spanning the gap. This CDR3 is built from 11 residues. CDR1 SGDLS and CDR2 YYNGEE come from the germline V gene. This chain's CDR3 is CASSEVGEAFF. CDR3 nucleotides: TGTGCCAGCAGCGAAGTAGGAGAAGCTTTCTTT.

This clonotype has at least ten counts. This rearrangement joins TRBV12-3 or TRBV12-4 to TRBJ2-1; D is tentatively TRBD1 or TRBD2 (5 bases each). V was shortened by 6 bases and J by 7 bases, with 19 bases between the two germline ends. The CDR3 contains 15 residues. The CDR3 DNA sequence: TGTGCCAGCAGGGCAGGGCGGGCAACAGTGAATGAGCAGTTCTTC. It is translated as CASRAGRATVNEQFF.

The chain has TRBV19 and TRBJ2-1; D is ambiguous. This CDR3 is built from 11 residues. Germline CDR1 is LNHDA and CDR2 is SQIVND (reference sequence). Trimming removed 7 bases from V and 5 bases from J, with 6 bases in between. The CDR3 DNA follows: TGTGCCAGTATATCCGACAATGAGCAGTTCTTC. Protein: CASISDNEQFF.

This clonotype was seen more than once but under ten times. The rearrangement joins TRBV20-1 to TRBJ2-1; 14 positions agree with TRBD2. CDR1 and CDR2 from the germline V gene are DFQATT and SNEGSKA (reference sequence). J lost 3 bases, V lost 6 bases, and 1 base had no gene match. This CDR3 contains 14 residues. The DNA of the CDR3 is TGCAGTGCCGGGACTAGCGGGAGCTACAATGAGCAGTTCTTC. Translation gives CSAGTSGSYNEQFF.

This clonotype was found many times. Written as DNA, the CDR3 is TGTGCCTGGAGATCCGGGACCACCGGGAGCGGGGAGCTGTTTTTT. Encoded protein: CAWRSGTTGSGELFF. The chain is built from TRBV30 and TRBJ2-2, with D possibly matching TRBD2 (6 bases). This CDR3 region has 15 residues. The germline CDR1 and CDR2 sequences are GTSNPN and SVGIG (reference sequence). V was clipped by 3 bases and J by 7 bases, with 18 bases between them.